This T cell receptor beta chain was identified during a study of response to subunit inactivated influenza vaccine (dated by TCRdb to between 2018 and 2020). Concerning the study at large: Deep quantitative profiling of the T cell receptor repertoire was used in the study to follow responses to a trivalent subunit inactivated influenza vaccine.

As regards this clonotype: This clone's antigen is unknown. No much larger clonotype is one base removed from it; base qualities were not supplied.

V and J are trimmed by 4 bases and 7 bases, and the gene matches miss 13 bases of the junction. Sequences LGHDT (CDR1) and YNNKEL (CDR2) are obtained from the germline V gene (reference sequence). From cysteine to phenylalanine, the CDR3 is 15 amino acids long. The read is trimmed to its CDR3 DNA, 45 bases read in frame from base 1. The paper as a whole reports these results and caveats: The authors proposed that each seasonal influenza vaccination may bring in only a limited number of new T cells.

Library creation used RT-PCR. TCRdb records Illumina HiSeq 2500 as the sequencer. TCRdb trimmed public reads at Q25 via fastp, called clones via MiXCR and kept in-frame beta chains. Here each entry gathers all rows of one CDR3 protein and keeps the most common genes and DNA. Present in this sample are about 800,000 distinct CDR3 sequences, 21% of which were seen just once. About 10% of the sample is in the top ten clones. The sequenced sample was PBMCs from blood, obtained roughly 5 days after vaccination. Rearrangement joined TRBV3-1 to TRBJ2-7, and 7 junction bases match TRBD2. This TCR came from a man between 45 and 60 years old who received an inactivated influenza vaccine. Donor details come from another sample of the same person, matched by shared clones. The nucleotide sequence reads TGTGCCAGCAGCCCCTACGACCGGGGGAGGGGAGAGCAGTACTTC. This is translated as CASSPYDRGRGEQYF.